These 17 T cell receptor beta chains share one sample of origin, sequenced in a study of cytomegalovirus exposure and HLA in healthy donors. Primers included in the PCR were 60 Vbeta and 13 Jbeta primers. The table came from immunoSEQ multiplex PCR; TCRdb's copy has only in-frame clones and leaves some out. This table holds around 130,000 clones, approximately 84% found once. Sample: PBMCs. These receptors were obtained from a boy younger than 10 in good health and CMV-seronegative.

The chain couples TRBV6-4 to TRBJ2-7; 8 nucleotides agree with TRBD2. The CDR3 runs to 15 residues. Germline V gene data show CDR1 as MRHNA and CDR2 as SNTAGT. The V gene end was trimmed by 4 bases and the J gene end by 2 bases; junction bases not matched to a gene: 7. The CDR3 DNA is TGTGCCAGCAGTGTAGGGGCGGGGGGTCCCTACGAGCAGTACTTC. Protein: CASSVGAGGPYEQYF.

The J gene is TRBJ2-1, the V gene TRBV14; TRBD1 matches 7 bases. Germline V gives CDR1 SGHDN, CDR2 FVKESK. V shed 2 bases and J 2 bases; nucleotides not matched to a gene: 3. The CDR3 consists of 15 residues. Here the CDR3 reads CASSQLGTAYNEQFF. CDR3 bases: TGTGCCAGCAGCCAATTGGGGACAGCCTACAATGAGCAGTTCTTC.

The CDR3 loop reads CASSLGGPGTGGGSPQHF. CDR3 coding DNA: TGTGCCAGCAGTTTAGGGGGTCCCGGGACAGGGGGGGGCTCGCCCCAGCATTTT. This chain connects TRBV28 to TRBJ1-5, with 11 bases lining up with TRBD1. The germline V gene has CDR1 MDHEN and CDR2 SYDVKM. The CDR3 sequence is 18 residues long. Trimming removed 2 bases from V and 9 bases from J; junction bases left unmatched: 15.

The J gene is TRBJ2-3, the V gene TRBV4-3; D unclear. Germline V gives CDR1 LGHNA, CDR2 YSLEER. Trimming pared 0 bases from V and 2 bases from J, leaving 9 bases between. The CDR3 has 15 amino acids. The CDR3 sequence: CASSQDWAPTDTQYF. The CDR3 bases are TGCGCCAGCAGCCAAGATTGGGCGCCCACAGATACGCAGTATTTT.

The J gene is TRBJ2-4, the V gene TRBV5-5; TRBD2 aligns across 7 bases. The CDR3 has 13 amino acids. V lost 4 bases, J lost 11 bases, and 9 bases stayed unmatched. Germline loops: CDR1 SGHKS, CDR2 YYEKEE (reference sequence). The CDR3 nucleotides are TGTGCCAGCAGCCTTGGGTCAGCGGGGTTTCAGTACTTC. Translation gives CASSLGSAGFQYF.

This chain uses TRBV21-1 with TRBJ2-7; TRBD2, the table's D call, lacks a check against the DNA. TRBV21-1 is a listed pseudogene. The CDR3 consists of 11 residues. The CDR3 loop is CASPCKREQYV. The CDR3 DNA sequence: TGTGCCAGCCCGTGCAAGCGGGAGCAGTACGTC.

The chain joins TRBV2 to TRBJ1-1, with 7 bases that match TRBD1. The CDR3 sequence is 14 residues long. CDR1 and CDR2 from the germline V gene are SNHLY and FYNNEI. The ends lost 3 bases at V and 6 bases at J; junction bases unmatched: 7. CDR3 sequence reads: CASSDRDRDPEAFF. For the CDR3, the DNA is TGTGCCAGCAGTGACCGCGACAGGGACCCTGAAGCTTTCTTT.

The rearrangement joins TRBV19 to TRBJ1-5; possible D gene TRBD1, 5 bases. CDR1 is LNHDA, CDR2 SQIVND, per germline (reference sequence). The CDR3 is 15 residues long. V was clipped by 5 bases and J by 2 bases, with 13 bases between them. As DNA, the CDR3 is TGTGCCAGTAGTGCAGGGATCTACGGCAATCAGCCCCAGCATTTT. Its protein is CASSAGIYGNQPQHF.

The V call is TRBV7-2, the J call TRBJ1-2; 10 bases are shared with TRBD1. This CDR3 is 15 amino acids long. After removal of 7 bases from V and 5 bases from J, the junction contained 10 bases not matched to a gene. Germline CDR1 SGHTA, CDR2 FQGNSA. The CDR3 DNA sequence: TGTGCCAGCAATTCACCCCCGGGACAGGGGTATGGCTACACCTTC. This encodes CASNSPPGQGYGYTF.

The chain uses TRBV19 and TRBJ1-4, with D perhaps TRBD1 (5 bases). CDR1 LNHDA and CDR2 SQIVND come from the germline V gene (reference sequence). V lost 6 bases and J lost 6, with 14 bases in between. The CDR3 runs to 14 residues. The CDR3 here is CASRDPGNDEKLFF. CDR3 DNA sequence: TGTGCCAGTAGGGACCCAGGGAATGATGAAAAACTGTTTTTT. Together with reference TRBV19 and TRBJ1-4, the CDR3 gives the full variable domain: DGGITQSPKYLFRKEGQNVTLSCEQNLNHDAMYWYRQDPGQGLRLIYYSQIVNDFQKGDIAEGYSVSREKKESFPLTVTSAQKNPTAFYLCASRDPGNDEKLFFGSGTQLSVL.

The chain is built from TRBV11-3 and TRBJ2-2, with 10 bases matching TRBD2. Germline-derived CDR1 and CDR2 are SGHNT and YENEEA. The CDR3 runs to 16 residues. V lost 1 base, J lost 6 bases, and 5 bases stayed unmatched. The CDR3: CASSLALAGASGELFF. The CDR3 DNA reads TGTGCCAGCAGCTTAGCGCTAGCGGGAGCATCCGGGGAGCTGTTTTTT.

The chain carries TRBV4-2 and TRBJ1-1; D is undetermined. CDR1 is LGHNA, CDR2 YNFKEQ, per germline. Trimming took off 2 bases at V and 2 bases at J, with 9 bases between the two ends. The CDR3 covers 14 residues. The CDR3 protein is CASSQLDVNTEAFF. For the CDR3, the DNA is TGTGCCAGCAGCCAACTAGACGTCAACACTGAAGCTTTCTTT.

This clone has more than one count but fewer than ten. The chain has TRBV15 and TRBJ2-5; D might be TRBD2 (6 bases). V lost 0 bases and J lost 5, with 10 bases in between. Germline-derived CDR1 and CDR2 are LNHNV and YYDKDF (reference sequence). This CDR3 spans 14 amino acids. The CDR3 DNA sequence: TGTGCCACCAGCAGAGATGAGGGGAGGGAGACCCAGTACTTC. Translated: CATSRDEGRETQYF.

J is TRBJ1-2 and V is TRBV4-1; D remains unclear. CDR1 MGHRA and CDR2 YSYEKL come from the germline V gene. The CDR3 extends over 14 amino acids. V was cut by 4 bases and J by 8 bases, with 17 bases left in between. In nucleotides, the CDR3 is TGCGCCAGCAGCCCTAATCCCGACATTCGAGGCTACACCTTC. Translating it yields CASSPNPDIRGYTF.

The sample holds a few counts of this clone. V and J are TRBV14 and TRBJ2-3, with TRBD2 matching 7 bases. This CDR3 spans 15 amino acids. Germline V gives CDR1 SGHDN, CDR2 FVKESK. The ends lost 4 bases at V and 3 bases at J; junction bases unmatched: 7. The CDR3 nucleotides read TGTGCCAGCAGCCTAGGAGGACTAGGAACAGATACGCAGTATTTT. Translating gives CASSLGGLGTDTQYF.

The genes are TRBV13 and TRBJ2-1, with TRBD2 as a possible D gene (6 bases). Germline loops: CDR1 PRHDT, CDR2 FYEKMQ (reference sequence). The V gene lost 4 bases and the J gene lost 0 bases, with 10 bases spanning the gap. The CDR3 covers 15 residues. The CDR3 spells CASSSPGSSYNEQFF. For the CDR3, the DNA is TGTGCCAGCAGCTCCCCCGGGAGCTCCTACAATGAGCAGTTCTTC.

In this sample, this clone turned up a few times. The CDR3 sequence: CASSLADWMNTEAFF. CDR3 nucleotide sequence: TGTGCCAGCAGCTTAGCGGACTGGATGAACACTGAAGCTTTCTTT. The chain employs TRBV7-8 and TRBJ1-1; D gene uncertain. The germline V gene has CDR1 SGHVS and CDR2 FQNEAQ. The CDR3 covers 15 residues. V was clipped by 0 bases and J by 0 bases, with 8 bases between them.